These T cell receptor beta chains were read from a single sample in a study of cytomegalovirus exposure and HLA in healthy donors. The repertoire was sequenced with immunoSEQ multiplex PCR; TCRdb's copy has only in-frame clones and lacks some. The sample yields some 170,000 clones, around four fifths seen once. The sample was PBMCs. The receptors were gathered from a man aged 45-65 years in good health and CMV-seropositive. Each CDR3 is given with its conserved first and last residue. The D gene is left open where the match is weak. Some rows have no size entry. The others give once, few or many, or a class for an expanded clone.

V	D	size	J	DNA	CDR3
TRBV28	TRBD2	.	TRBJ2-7	TGTACTACTAGCGGGAGGAGCGACGAGCAGTACTTC	CTTSGRSDEQYF
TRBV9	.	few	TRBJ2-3	TGTGCCAGCAGCGTAGCTTTTCAGGCGGGCGATGGGACAGATACGCAGTATTTT	CASSVAFQAGDGTDTQYF
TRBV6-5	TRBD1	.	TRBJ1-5	TGTGCCAGCAGTTCCGGGACAGAGGTTAGCAATCAGCCCCAGCATTTT	CASSSGTEVSNQPQHF
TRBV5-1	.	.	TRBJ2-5	TGCGCCAGCAGCTCCCAAAGTGGGGGGGCGGGGACCCAGTACTTC	CASSSQSGGAGTQYF
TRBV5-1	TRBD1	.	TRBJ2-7	TGCGCCAGCAGCAGCCCCGGGACAGACGAGCAGTACTTC	CASSSPGTDEQYF
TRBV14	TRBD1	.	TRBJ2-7	TGTGCCAGCAGCCAGGAGGGACAGGAGGGCGAGCAGTACTTC	CASSQEGQEGEQYF
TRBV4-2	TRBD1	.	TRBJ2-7	TGTGCCAGCAGCCAAGAGGGACAGGCCTCCTACGAGCAGTACTTC	CASSQEGQASYEQYF
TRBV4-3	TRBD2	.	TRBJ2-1	TGCGCCAGCAGCCTCTCTAGCGGGGGGAACAATGAGCAGTTCTTC	CASSLSSGGNNEQFF
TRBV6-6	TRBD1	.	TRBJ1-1	TGTGCCAGCAGCTCAACAGGGGGCGGGAATTCAGCTTTCTTT	CASSSTGGGNSAFF
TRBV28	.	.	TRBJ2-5	TGTGCCAGCAGTTCGGGATTGGGAAGCGGCCTCAAATTAGGGGAGACCCAGTACTTC	CASSSGLGSGLKLGETQYF
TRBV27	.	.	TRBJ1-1	TGTGCCAGCAGTTTAGGGGGGGCGCGGACTGAAGCTTTCTTT	CASSLGGARTEAFF